These 19 T cell receptor beta chains were sequenced from one sample in a study of shared clonotypes between healthy human individuals. The table came from immunoSEQ multiplex PCR; TCRdb's copy has only in-frame clones and leaves some out. Among millions of clones listed, about 92% were seen once. The sequencing input was naive CD4+ T cells sorted from blood. Subset: CD45RA+ positively selected. The receptors stem from a man between 18 and 35 years old in good health.

The chain has TRBV7-9 and TRBJ2-5; D is tentatively TRBD1 or TRBD2 (6 bases each). Between the trimmed V and J ends, which lost 9 bases and 2 bases, there was a span of 10 bases. CDR1 and CDR2 from the germline V gene are SEHNR and FQNEAQ (reference sequence). The CDR3 extends over 12 amino acids. This CDR3 reads CASGGLQETQYF. CDR3 in DNA: TGTGCCAGTGGGGGGCTGCAAGAGACCCAGTACTTC.

V and J are TRBV2 and TRBJ1-4; 8 nucleotides match TRBD1. Looked up from germline, CDR1 is SNHLY and CDR2 is FYNNEI. The CDR3 has 15 amino acids. Trimming cost V 3 bases and J 13 bases; bases outside gene matches: 13. This CDR3 reads CASSDQGAKGWRLFF. Here the CDR3 DNA reads TGTGCCAGCAGTGATCAGGGGGCCAAAGGTTGGCGACTGTTTTTT.

This clone is a singleton in its sample. V is TRBV2 and J is TRBJ2-5; D is unclear. V dropped 7 bases and J dropped 1 base, with 16 bases sitting between them. Germline V CDR1 and CDR2: SNHLY, FYNNEI. The CDR3 has 15 amino acids. CDR3 residues: CASTLSRQFQETQYF. In nucleotides, the CDR3 is TGTGCCAGCACTTTGTCAAGGCAGTTCCAAGAGACCCAGTACTTC.

Worth noting for this clone: Distinct nucleotide sequences in the sample also encode this CDR3. The V gene is TRBV5-1, the J gene TRBJ2-7; 8 bases fit TRBD1. The CDR3 is 14 amino acids. Germline trimming cut 4 bases from V and 3 bases from J; bases unmatched to any gene: 6. The germline CDR1 and CDR2 sequences are SGHRS and YFSETQ. This CDR3 reads CASSLGQVDYEQYF. The CDR3 DNA follows: TGCGCCAGCAGCCTGGGACAGGTAGACTACGAGCAGTACTTC.

This chain links TRBV5-1 with TRBJ2-1; TRBD2 matches 12 bases. CDR1 is SGHRS, CDR2 YFSETQ, per germline. The CDR3 loop spans 20 amino acids. V shed 0 bases and J 0 bases; nucleotides not matched to a gene: 10. The CDR3 coding sequence is TGCGCCAGCAGCTTGGGGGCGGGACTAGCGGGTCAGAGCTCCTACAATGAGCAGTTCTTC. Protein product: CASSLGAGLAGQSSYNEQFF.

This clone appeared once. The chain joins TRBV2 to TRBJ1-2; TRBD1 matches 7 bases. Trimming at V came to 3 bases and at J to 2 bases, leaving 3 bases not matched to a gene. CDR1 is SNHLY, CDR2 FYNNEI, per germline. CDR3 length equals 14 residues. CDR3 in amino acids: CASSDRGTNYGYTF. For the CDR3, the DNA is TGTGCCAGCAGTGACAGGGGGACAAACTATGGCTACACCTTC.

The chain recombines TRBV18 with TRBJ2-3; 7 bases align to TRBD2. The CDR3 totals 16 residues. V dropped 6 bases and J dropped 2; count of bases not matched to a gene: 11. The germline CDR1 and CDR2 sequences are KGHSH and LQKENI. CDR3 loop: CASSPVGGSITDTQYF. Written as DNA, the CDR3 is TGTGCCAGCTCCCCGGTGGGCGGGAGTATCACAGATACGCAGTATTTT.

The chain employs TRBV9 and TRBJ2-3; TRBD2 aligns across 10 bases. The CDR3 spans 15 residues. The germline CDR1 and CDR2 sequences are SGDLS and YYNGEE. J was trimmed by 6 bases and V by 0 bases; bases with no gene match: 4. The CDR3 DNA sequence: TGTGCCAGCAGCGTAGGCCTAGCGGGAGAGGATACGCAGTATTTT. Encoded protein: CASSVGLAGEDTQYF.

The CDR3 loop is CASIETGGTGELFF. The CDR3 DNA reads TGTGCCAGTATAGAAACAGGGGGGACCGGGGAGCTGTTTTTT. V is TRBV19 and J is TRBJ2-2; 8 nucleotides match TRBD1. CDR3 length: 14 amino acids. Per the germline V gene, CDR1 is LNHDA and CDR2 is SQIVND (reference sequence). V gave up 7 bases and J gave up 5 bases; unmatched junction bases: 6.

The chain links TRBV30 to TRBJ1-4; the match to TRBD1 covers 7 bases. Trimming at V came to 0 bases and at J to 0 bases, leaving 16 bases not matched to a gene. The germline V gene encodes CDR1 GTSNPN and CDR2 SVGIG (reference sequence). The CDR3 contains 20 residues. The CDR3 here is CAWSVRGQGVLPSTNEKLFF. CDR3 coding DNA: TGTGCCTGGAGTGTACGGGGGCAGGGGGTATTGCCCTCAACTAATGAAAAACTGTTTTTT.

On this clone itself: Other nucleotide sequences from this sample produce the same CDR3. The V and J genes are TRBV7-2 and TRBJ2-5; weak D call: TRBD1 (6 bases). CDR1 is SGHTA, CDR2 FQGNSA, per germline. V was clipped by 5 bases and J by 5 bases, with 12 bases between them. This CDR3 contains 13 residues. The CDR3 loop is CASSTQGAETQYF. The CDR3 nucleotides read TGTGCCAGCAGCACACAGGGTGCGGAGACCCAGTACTTC.

This sequence joins TRBV18 and TRBJ2-7; 9 nucleotides line up with TRBD2. CDR1 KGHSH and CDR2 LQKENI come from the germline V gene. The V gene end was trimmed by 5 bases and the J gene end by 2 bases; junction bases not matched to a gene: 10. This CDR3 has 16 amino acids. The CDR3 DNA reads as TGTGCCAGCTCATCTCTCGCGGGGGGGCCCACCTACGAGCAGTACTTC. Translating it yields CASSSLAGGPTYEQYF.

In this sample, this clone turned up once. The CDR3 loop is CAWSGRGGKTDTQYF. CDR3 coding DNA: TGTGCCTGGAGTGGGCGCGGGGGGAAGACAGATACGCAGTATTTT. The rearrangement links TRBV30 to TRBJ2-3, with TRBD2 identical over 8 bases. V dropped 1 base and J dropped 3; count of bases not matched to a gene: 6. From germline, CDR1 is GTSNPN and CDR2 SVGIG (reference sequence). The CDR3 runs to 15 residues. The variable domain in full, with the rest retrieved from reference TRBV30 and TRBJ2-3, is SQTIHQWPATLVQPVGSPLSLECTVEGTSNPNLYWYRQAAGRGLQLLFYSVGIGQISSEVPQNLSASRPQDRQFILSSKKLLLSDSGFYLCAWSGRGGKTDTQYFGPGTRLTVL.

The rearrangement joins TRBV5-4 to TRBJ1-1; 7 bases fit TRBD1. Looked up from germline, CDR1 is SGHNT and CDR2 is YYREEE (reference sequence). V shed 2 bases and J 5 bases; nucleotides not matched to a gene: 9. CDR3 length equals 15 residues. The CDR3 protein is CASSLSTGQWTEAFF. Here the CDR3 DNA reads TGTGCCAGCAGCTTATCGACAGGGCAATGGACTGAAGCTTTCTTT.

The chain links TRBV4-1 to TRBJ1-2, with D unclear. Trimming took off 1 base at V and 0 bases at J, with 9 bases between the two ends. The germline gives CDR1 MGHRA, CDR2 YSYEKL. CDR3 length equals 15 residues. The CDR3 loop reads CASSQVGLANYGYTF. The CDR3 DNA is TGCGCCAGCAGCCAAGTTGGGTTAGCTAACTATGGCTACACCTTC.

This sequence joins TRBV2 and TRBJ2-5; TRBD2 agrees at 12 bases. The junction had 12 bases not matched to a gene; V was cut back by 6 bases and J by 1 base. CDR1 is SNHLY and CDR2 is FYNNEI in the germline V gene. The CDR3 spans 18 residues. The CDR3 sequence is CASRMTGLAGTVQETQYF. CDR3 DNA: TGTGCCAGCAGAATGACAGGACTAGCGGGGACGGTCCAAGAGACCCAGTACTTC.

This clone was seen only once. CDR3 sequence reads: CASSLRLAGPFTDTQYF. The CDR3 bases are TGTGCCAGCAGCCTCCGACTAGCGGGACCCTTCACAGATACGCAGTATTTT. This chain joins TRBV7-2 and TRBJ2-3; 11 positions match TRBD2. V lost 5 bases and J lost 2; bases outside the gene matches: 9. This CDR3 is 17 amino acids long. The germline V gene encodes CDR1 SGHTA and CDR2 FQGNSA.

CDR3 bases: TGTGCCAGCAGCGTAACAGGGAACTCAAATCAGCCCCAGCATTTT. This codes for CASSVTGNSNQPQHF. The genes are TRBV9 and TRBJ1-5, with D perhaps matching TRBD1 (6 bases). The CDR3 covers 15 residues. Germline assignment: CDR1 SGDLS and CDR2 YYNGEE. V was trimmed by 1 base and J by 4 bases, leaving 12 bases between them.

The chain has TRBV15 and TRBJ1-3; D not certain. The V gene's germline CDR1 is LNHNV and CDR2 YYDKDF (reference sequence). The CDR3 spans 16 residues. Deletions cut 0 bases from V and 1 base from J, with 10 bases between. The CDR3 loop reads CATSRDLGKSGNTIYF. The CDR3 DNA is TGTGCCACCAGCAGAGATCTGGGGAAGTCTGGAAACACCATATATTTT.